Listed below are T cell receptor beta chains from one sample, sequenced in a study of cytomegalovirus exposure and HLA in healthy donors. The method was immunoSEQ multiplex PCR; TCRdb's version includes in-frame clones alone and lacks a portion of them. The table records some 150,000 clones, around 75% of them present only once. Input material: PBMCs. The receptors here all came from a woman between 40 and 55 years old in good health and CMV-seronegative. CDR3s include the opening cysteine and the closing phenylalanine or tryptophan. The D gene is left open where the match is weak. Not all rows give a size; the values are once, few, many and, for expanded clones, a class.

size: few; D: TRBD1; V: TRBV6-5; J: TRBJ1-1; DNA: TGTGCCAGCAGTTACTCGGACAGGGGTGACACTGAAGCTTTCTTT; CDR3: CASSYSDRGDTEAFF
size: .; D: TRBD2; V: TRBV10-3; J: TRBJ2-3; DNA: TGTGCCATCAGGGAAACTAGCGGGCGAGTTGGAGATACGCAGTATTTT; CDR3: CAIRETSGRVGDTQYF
size: .; D: .; V: TRBV11-2; J: TRBJ1-1; DNA: TGTGCCAGCAGCATGGGCTGGAACACTGAAGCTTTCTTT; CDR3: CASSMGWNTEAFF
size: .; D: .; V: TRBV19; J: TRBJ1-1; DNA: TGTGCCAGTAGTATGATAAGAGACAGCATGAACACTGAAGCTTTCTTT; CDR3: CASSMIRDSMNTEAFF
size: once; D: .; V: TRBV19; J: TRBJ1-4; DNA: TGTGCCAGTATGAACAGGGCTTCTAATGAAAAACTGTTTTTT; CDR3: CASMNRASNEKLFF
size: once; D: TRBD2; V: TRBV28; J: TRBJ2-3; DNA: TGTGCCAGCAGTCTTGGGGGAGGGGCCACAGATACGCAGTATTTT; CDR3: CASSLGGGATDTQYF
size: .; D: .; V: TRBV19; J: TRBJ1-3; DNA: TGTGCCAGTAACCAGGGGATGGGCGGAAACACCATATATTTT; CDR3: CASNQGMGGNTIYF
size: .; D: .; V: TRBV30; J: TRBJ1-5; DNA: TGTGCCTGGAGTCATGGGGAGAATCAGCCCCAGCATTTT; CDR3: CAWSHGENQPQHF
size: .; D: .; V: TRBV2; J: TRBJ1-2; DNA: TGTGCCAGCAGTGAAGTAGATGGAGGGTTGTATGGCTACACCTTC; CDR3: CASSEVDGGLYGYTF
size: .; D: .; V: TRBV7-2; J: TRBJ1-2; DNA: TGTGCCAGCAGCCCGCTCGGGAGCTATGGCTACACCTTC; CDR3: CASSPLGSYGYTF
size: few; D: TRBD1; V: TRBV6-1; J: TRBJ2-3; DNA: TGTGCCATCCAAGACAGGGGCCCAGATACGCAGTATTTT; CDR3: CAIQDRGPDTQYF
size: .; D: TRBD1; V: TRBV27; J: TRBJ1-1; DNA: TGTGCCAGCAGTAGACAGGGACCCAACACTGAAGCTTTCTTT; CDR3: CASSRQGPNTEAFF
size: few; D: TRBD1; V: TRBV6-6; J: TRBJ2-7; DNA: TGTGCCAGCAGACGAATTGGACAGGGGATCTACGAGCAGTACTTC; CDR3: CASRRIGQGIYEQYF
size: .; D: .; V: TRBV19; J: TRBJ2-7; DNA: TGTGCCAGTAGTATTCGAGGGCACTCCTACGAGCAGTACTTC; CDR3: CASSIRGHSYEQYF
size: once; D: .; V: TRBV15; J: TRBJ1-1; DNA: TGTGCCACCAGCAGAGCAGGGCAGGGAATACGGGCTTTCTTT; CDR3: CATSRAGQGIRAFF
size: .; D: TRBD2; V: TRBV6-1; J: TRBJ2-7; DNA: TGTGCCAGCAGTCCGACTAGCGGGCAAAATGAGCAGTACTTC; CDR3: CASSPTSGQNEQYF
size: .; D: .; V: TRBV5-1; J: TRBJ1-6; DNA: TGCGCCAGCAGCTTCGGTCCAGGGGATTCACCCCTCCACTTT; CDR3: CASSFGPGDSPLHF
size: .; D: .; V: TRBV6-5; J: TRBJ2-2; DNA: TGTGCCAGCAGTTCAGGGCGGACACCGCCTTTCGGGGAGCTGTTTTTT; CDR3: CASSSGRTPPFGELFF
size: .; D: TRBD1; V: TRBV5-6; J: TRBJ1-6; DNA: TGTGCCAGCAGCTATGGGACAGGGGTTTCACCCCTCCACTTT; CDR3: CASSYGTGVSPLHF
size: .; D: TRBD2; V: TRBV9; J: TRBJ2-3; DNA: TGTGCCAGCAGCGTAAAACCGGGGGGTTTCACAGATACGCAGTATTTT; CDR3: CASSVKPGGFTDTQYF
size: .; D: .; V: TRBV15; J: TRBJ2-7; DNA: TGTGCCACCAGCAGAGATAAACTAGACCATTACGAGCAGTACTTC; CDR3: CATSRDKLDHYEQYF
size: .; D: .; V: TRBV5-4; J: TRBJ1-2; DNA: TGTGCCAGCAGCTTGGCCGGACTCTATGGCTACACCTTC; CDR3: CASSLAGLYGYTF
size: .; D: .; V: TRBV5-6; J: TRBJ1-5; DNA: TGTGCCAGCAGCTTGGGCGAGGGAAATCAGCCCCAGCATTTT; CDR3: CASSLGEGNQPQHF
size: .; D: .; V: TRBV9; J: TRBJ1-4; DNA: TGTGCCAGCAGCGCCGACAGTATCAATGAAAAACTGTTTTTT; CDR3: CASSADSINEKLFF
size: once; D: TRBD1; V: TRBV19; J: TRBJ1-1; DNA: TGTGCCAGTAGCTCTTACCCCGGGACAGGGGAGACTGAAGCTTTCTTT; CDR3: CASSSYPGTGETEAFF
size: few; D: TRBD1; V: TRBV18; J: TRBJ1-6; DNA: TGTGCCAGCTCACTCCCGACAGGGGTGGGTTCACCCCTCCACTTT; CDR3: CASSLPTGVGSPLHF
size: .; D: .; V: TRBV20-1; J: TRBJ1-1; DNA: TGCAGTGCTACTCAGACTTCTGAAGCTTTCTTT; CDR3: CSATQTSEAFF
size: .; D: .; V: TRBV9; J: TRBJ1-2; DNA: TGTGCCAGCAGCCGTAGTGGGACACTAGCTAACTATGGCTACACCTTC; CDR3: CASSRSGTLANYGYTF
size: .; D: .; V: TRBV5-1; J: TRBJ1-3; DNA: TGCGCCAGCAGCTCCGGACAGTTCTCTGGAAACACCATATATTTT; CDR3: CASSSGQFSGNTIYF
size: .; D: .; V: TRBV11-3; J: TRBJ2-7; DNA: TGTGCCAGCAGCCAGGGGCGTGGACTGGGGCACGGCGAGCAGTACTTC; CDR3: CASSQGRGLGHGEQYF
size: .; D: .; V: TRBV6-4; J: TRBJ2-1; DNA: TGTGCCAGCAGTGCGGGAGCCTCCTCCTACAATGAGCAGTTCTTC; CDR3: CASSAGASSYNEQFF
size: few; D: .; V: TRBV7-9; J: TRBJ2-7; DNA: TGTGCCAGCAGCTTAATAGCGGACCACTCCTACGAGCAGTACTTC; CDR3: CASSLIADHSYEQYF
size: .; D: .; V: TRBV29-1; J: TRBJ1-1; DNA: TGCAGCGTTCCAAAGGGGGGGGGACGGAGGGCTGAAGCTTTCTTT; CDR3: CSVPKGGGRRAEAFF
size: few; D: .; V: TRBV2; J: TRBJ2-1; DNA: TGTGCCAGCAATGTAGTCGCCTACAATGAGCAGTTCTTC; CDR3: CASNVVAYNEQFF
size: .; D: .; V: TRBV2; J: TRBJ1-2; DNA: TGTGCCAGAACTGGGGGGGGCAGCAGTAACTATGGCTACACCTTC; CDR3: CARTGGGSSNYGYTF
size: .; D: .; V: TRBV10-3; J: TRBJ1-2; DNA: TGTGCCATCAGTGAGTCCGGAGATCCTCTCGGCTACACCTTC; CDR3: CAISESGDPLGYTF
size: .; D: .; V: TRBV30; J: TRBJ2-3; DNA: TGTGCCTGGAGTGTCGAGAGCACAGATACGCAGTATTTT; CDR3: CAWSVESTDTQYF
size: once; D: TRBD1; V: TRBV19; J: TRBJ2-1; DNA: TGTGCCAGTAGCTTACCGGACAGGCCGTATGAGCAGTTCTTC; CDR3: CASSLPDRPYEQFF
size: .; D: .; V: TRBV6-5; J: TRBJ1-5; DNA: TGTGCCGTCTCAGGCGGGGGAGGTCAGCCCCAGCATTTT; CDR3: CAVSGGGGQPQHF
size: .; D: TRBD1; V: TRBV27; J: TRBJ1-2; DNA: TGTGCCAGCAGCTACTGGACAGGGGGCGCGTCGGGCTACACCTTC; CDR3: CASSYWTGGASGYTF
size: .; D: TRBD1; V: TRBV27; J: TRBJ2-7; DNA: TGTGCCAGCAGTTCAAGAGTGACAGGGTCGAGCTCCTACGAGCAGTACTTC; CDR3: CASSSRVTGSSSYEQYF
size: .; D: TRBD1; V: TRBV7-9; J: TRBJ2-6; DNA: TGTGCCAGCAGGCTTGGACAGGGCCTCTCTGGGGCCAACGTCCTGACTTTC; CDR3: CASRLGQGLSGANVLTF
size: .; D: .; V: TRBV30; J: TRBJ2-1; DNA: TGTGCCTGGAGCCCGGTTGATCGGAGGCGGTTCTTC; CDR3: CAWSPVDRRRFF
size: .; D: .; V: TRBV25-1; J: TRBJ2-7; DNA: TGTGCCAGCGGGGGGGGCTCCAACGAGCAGTACTTC; CDR3: CASGGGSNEQYF
size: .; D: TRBD1; V: TRBV6-5; J: TRBJ1-2; DNA: TGTGCCAGCAGTACCAACAGGGGAGGCTACACCTTC; CDR3: CASSTNRGGYTF
size: .; D: TRBD1; V: TRBV18; J: TRBJ2-2; DNA: TGTGCCAGCTCACTGGACAGGGCCGGGGAGCTGTTTTTT; CDR3: CASSLDRAGELFF
size: once; D: .; V: TRBV6-6; J: TRBJ2-3; DNA: TGTGCCAGCAGTTACTCCAGGGTAGATACGCAGTATTTT; CDR3: CASSYSRVDTQYF